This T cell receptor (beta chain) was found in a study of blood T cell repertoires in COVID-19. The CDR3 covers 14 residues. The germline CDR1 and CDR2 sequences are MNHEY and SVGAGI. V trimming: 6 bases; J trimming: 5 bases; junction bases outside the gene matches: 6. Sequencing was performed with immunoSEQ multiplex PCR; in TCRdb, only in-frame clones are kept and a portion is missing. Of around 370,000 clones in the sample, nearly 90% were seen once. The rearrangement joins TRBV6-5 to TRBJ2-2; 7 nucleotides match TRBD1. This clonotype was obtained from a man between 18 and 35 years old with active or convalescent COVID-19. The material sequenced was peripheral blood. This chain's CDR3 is CASREDRTTGELFF. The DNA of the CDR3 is TGTGCCAGCAGAGAGGACAGGACTACCGGGGAGCTGTTTTTT.